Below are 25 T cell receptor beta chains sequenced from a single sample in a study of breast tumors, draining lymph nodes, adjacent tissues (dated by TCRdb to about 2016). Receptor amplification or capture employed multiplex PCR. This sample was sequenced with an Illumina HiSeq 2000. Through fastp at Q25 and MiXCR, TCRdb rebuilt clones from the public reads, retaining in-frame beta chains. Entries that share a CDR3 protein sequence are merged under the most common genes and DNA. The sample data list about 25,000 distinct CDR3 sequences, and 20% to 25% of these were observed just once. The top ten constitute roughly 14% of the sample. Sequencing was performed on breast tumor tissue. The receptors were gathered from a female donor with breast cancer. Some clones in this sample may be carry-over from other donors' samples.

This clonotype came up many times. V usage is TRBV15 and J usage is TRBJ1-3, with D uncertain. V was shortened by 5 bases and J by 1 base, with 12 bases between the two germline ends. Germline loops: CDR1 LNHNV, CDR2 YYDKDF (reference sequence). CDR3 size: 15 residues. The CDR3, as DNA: TGTGCCACCAGCGAAGGACGTTATTCTGGAAACACCATATATTTT. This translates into CATSEGRYSGNTIYF.

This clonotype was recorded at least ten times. CDR3 sequence reads: CASRPRAGAETQYF. CDR3 DNA sequence: TGTGCCTCGCGGCCCAGGGCAGGGGCGGAGACCCAGTACTTC. The rearrangement uses TRBV11-2 and TRBJ2-5; perhaps TRBD1 as D (6 bases). CDR1 is SGHAT and CDR2 is FQNNGV in the germline V gene. Trimming removed 11 bases from V and 5 bases from J, with 21 bases in between. The CDR3 totals 14 residues.

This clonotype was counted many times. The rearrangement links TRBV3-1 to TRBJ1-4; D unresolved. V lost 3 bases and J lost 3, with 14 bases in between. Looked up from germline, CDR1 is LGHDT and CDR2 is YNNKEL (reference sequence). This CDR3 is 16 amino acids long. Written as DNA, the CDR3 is TGTGCCAGCAGCCAGACTATCGGGCAGTCTAATGAAAAACTGTTTTTT. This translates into CASSQTIGQSNEKLFF.

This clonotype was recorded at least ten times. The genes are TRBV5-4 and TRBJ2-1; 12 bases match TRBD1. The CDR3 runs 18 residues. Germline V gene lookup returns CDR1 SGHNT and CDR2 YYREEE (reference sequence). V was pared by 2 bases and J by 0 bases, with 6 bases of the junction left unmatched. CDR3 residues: CASSFLGTGGSSYNEQFF. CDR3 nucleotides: TGTGCCAGCAGCTTCTTAGGGACAGGGGGCAGCTCCTACAATGAGCAGTTCTTC.

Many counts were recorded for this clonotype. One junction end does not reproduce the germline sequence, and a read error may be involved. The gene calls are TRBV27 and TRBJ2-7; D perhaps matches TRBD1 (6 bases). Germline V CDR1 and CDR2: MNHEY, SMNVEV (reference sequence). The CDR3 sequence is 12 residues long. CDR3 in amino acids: CASGPGTGLWNF. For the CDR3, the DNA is TGTGCCAGCGGACCAGGAACAGGGTTATGGAACTTC.

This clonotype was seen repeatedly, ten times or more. The CDR3 nucleotides read TGTGCCAGCAGTGTCAGAGGACTAGCGGACAGCTCCTACAATGAGCAGTTCTTC. Its translation: CASSVRGLADSSYNEQFF. The chain links TRBV25-1 to TRBJ2-1; 10 nucleotides match TRBD2. The CDR3 contains 18 residues. Per the germline V gene, CDR1 is MGHDK and CDR2 is SYGVNS. Losses at the gene ends were 4 bases for V and 0 bases for J; bases not matched to a gene: 9.

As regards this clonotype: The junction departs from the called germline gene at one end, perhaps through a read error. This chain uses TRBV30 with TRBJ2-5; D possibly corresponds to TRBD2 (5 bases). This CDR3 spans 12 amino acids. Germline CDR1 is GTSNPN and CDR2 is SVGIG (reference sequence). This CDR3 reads CAWCVTGETQYF. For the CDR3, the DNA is TGTGCCTGGTGTGTGACGGGGGAGACCCAGTACTTC.

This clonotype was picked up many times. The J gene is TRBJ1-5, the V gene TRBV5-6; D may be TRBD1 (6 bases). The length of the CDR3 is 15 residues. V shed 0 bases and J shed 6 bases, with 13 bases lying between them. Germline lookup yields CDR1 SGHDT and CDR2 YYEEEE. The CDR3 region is CASSLAGGMGQPQHF. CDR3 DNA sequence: TGTGCCAGCAGCTTGGCGGGGGGCATGGGTCAGCCCCAGCATTTT.

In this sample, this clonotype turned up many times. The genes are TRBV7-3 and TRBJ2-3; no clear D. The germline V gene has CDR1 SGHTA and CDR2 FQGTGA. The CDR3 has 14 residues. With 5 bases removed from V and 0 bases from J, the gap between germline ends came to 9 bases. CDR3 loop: CASSPLASTDTQYF. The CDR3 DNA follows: TGTGCCAGCAGCCCCCTCGCGAGCACAGATACGCAGTATTTT.

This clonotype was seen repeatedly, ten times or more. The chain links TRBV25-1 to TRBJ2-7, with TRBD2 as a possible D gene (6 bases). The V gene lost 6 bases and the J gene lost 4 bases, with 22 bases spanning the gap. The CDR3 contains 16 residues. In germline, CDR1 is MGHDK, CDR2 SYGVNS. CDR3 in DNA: TGTGCCAGCAGGAGGAGGGCGCCGTTTTATCCGTACGAGCAGTACTTC. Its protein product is CASRRRAPFYPYEQYF.

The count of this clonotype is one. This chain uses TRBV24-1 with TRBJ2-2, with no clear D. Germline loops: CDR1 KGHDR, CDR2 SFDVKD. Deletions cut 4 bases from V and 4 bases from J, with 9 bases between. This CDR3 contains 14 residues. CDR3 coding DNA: TGTGCCACCAGTGACGGACCGACCACCGGGGAGCTGTTTTTT. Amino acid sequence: CATSDGPTTGELFF.

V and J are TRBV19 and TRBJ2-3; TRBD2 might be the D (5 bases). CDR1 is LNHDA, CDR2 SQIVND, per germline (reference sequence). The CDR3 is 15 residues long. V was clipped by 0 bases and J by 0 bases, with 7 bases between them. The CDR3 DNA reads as TGTGCCAGTAGTATAGAAACGGGGAGCACAGATACGCAGTATTTT. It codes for CASSIETGSTDTQYF. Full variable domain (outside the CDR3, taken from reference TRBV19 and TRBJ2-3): DGGITQSPKYLFRKEGQNVTLSCEQNLNHDAMYWYRQDPGQGLRLIYYSQIVNDFQKGDIAEGYSVSREKKESFPLTVTSAQKNPTAFYLCASSIETGSTDTQYFGPGTRLTVL.

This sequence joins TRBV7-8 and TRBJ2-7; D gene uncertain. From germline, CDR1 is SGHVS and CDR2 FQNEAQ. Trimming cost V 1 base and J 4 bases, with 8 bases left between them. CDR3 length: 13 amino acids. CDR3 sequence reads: CASSLVGRYEQYF. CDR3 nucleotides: TGTGCCAGCAGCTTAGTTGGCCGGTACGAGCAGTACTTC.

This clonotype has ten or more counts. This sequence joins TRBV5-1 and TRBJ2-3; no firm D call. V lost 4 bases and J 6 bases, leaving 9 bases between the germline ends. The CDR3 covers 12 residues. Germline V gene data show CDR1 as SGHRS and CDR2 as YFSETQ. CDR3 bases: TGCGCCAGCAGCCCCCTCCCGGATACGCAGTATTTT. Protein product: CASSPLPDTQYF.

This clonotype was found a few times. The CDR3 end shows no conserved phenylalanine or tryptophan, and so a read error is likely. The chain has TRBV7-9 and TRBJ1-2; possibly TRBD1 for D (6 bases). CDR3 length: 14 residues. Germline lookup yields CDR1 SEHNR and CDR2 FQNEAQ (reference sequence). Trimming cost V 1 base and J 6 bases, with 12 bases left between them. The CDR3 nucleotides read TGTGCCAGCAGCTTAGGCAGGGGAGGGGATGGCTACACCCTC. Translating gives CASSLGRGGDGYTL.

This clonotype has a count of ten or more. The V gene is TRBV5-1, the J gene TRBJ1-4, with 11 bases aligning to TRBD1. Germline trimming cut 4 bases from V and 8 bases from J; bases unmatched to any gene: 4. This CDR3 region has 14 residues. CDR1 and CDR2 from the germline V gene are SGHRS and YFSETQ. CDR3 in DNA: TGCGCCAGCAGCGGACAGGGGGCGCAAGAAAAACTGTTTTTT. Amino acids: CASSGQGAQEKLFF.

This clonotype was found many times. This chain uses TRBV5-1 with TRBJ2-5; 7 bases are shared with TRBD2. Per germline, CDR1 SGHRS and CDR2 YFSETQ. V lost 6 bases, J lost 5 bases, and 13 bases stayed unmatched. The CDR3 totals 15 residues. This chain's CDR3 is CASTTSQGEVETQYF. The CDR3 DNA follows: TGCGCCAGCACGACTAGCCAGGGAGAGGTGGAGACCCAGTACTTC.

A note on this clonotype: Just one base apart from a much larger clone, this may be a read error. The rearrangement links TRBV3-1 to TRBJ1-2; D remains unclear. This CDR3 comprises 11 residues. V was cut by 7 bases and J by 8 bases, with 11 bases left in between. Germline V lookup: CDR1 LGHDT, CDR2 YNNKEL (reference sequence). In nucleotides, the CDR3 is TGTGCCAGCAACCAGGTTGGGGGCTACACCTTC. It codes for CASNQVGGYTF.

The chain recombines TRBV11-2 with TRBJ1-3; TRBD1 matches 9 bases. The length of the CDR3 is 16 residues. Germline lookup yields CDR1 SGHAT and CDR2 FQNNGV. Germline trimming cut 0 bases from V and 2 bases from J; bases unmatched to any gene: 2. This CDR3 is CASSLERTGAGNTIYF. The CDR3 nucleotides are TGTGCCAGCAGCTTAGAGAGGACAGGGGCTGGAAACACCATATATTTT.

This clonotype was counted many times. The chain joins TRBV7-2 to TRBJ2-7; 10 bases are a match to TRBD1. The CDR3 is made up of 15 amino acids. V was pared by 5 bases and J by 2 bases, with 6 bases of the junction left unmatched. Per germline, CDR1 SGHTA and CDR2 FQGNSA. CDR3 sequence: CASSLRQGAAYEQYF. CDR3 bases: TGTGCCAGCAGCCTCCGACAGGGGGCAGCCTACGAGCAGTACTTC. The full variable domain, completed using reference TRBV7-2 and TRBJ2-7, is GAGVSQSPSNKVTEKGKDVELRCDPISGHTALYWYRQSLGQGLEFLIYFQGNSAPDKSGLPSDRFSAERTGGSVSTLTIQRTQQEDSAVYLCASSLRQGAAYEQYFGPGTRLTVT.

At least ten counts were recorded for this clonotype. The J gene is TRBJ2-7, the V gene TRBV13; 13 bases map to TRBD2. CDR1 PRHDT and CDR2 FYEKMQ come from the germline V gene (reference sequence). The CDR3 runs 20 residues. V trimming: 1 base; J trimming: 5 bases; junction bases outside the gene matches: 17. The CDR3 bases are TGTGCCAGCAGCTTAGAACAGGGGCTTCGGACTAGCGGGAGTCGGCACGAGCAGTACTTC. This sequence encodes CASSLEQGLRTSGSRHEQYF. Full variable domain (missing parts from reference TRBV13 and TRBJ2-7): AAGVIQSPRHLIKEKRETATLKCYPIPRHDTVYWYQQGPGQDPQFLISFYEKMQSDKGSIPDRFSAQQFSDYHSELNMSSLELGDSALYFCASSLEQGLRTSGSRHEQYFGPGTRLTVT.

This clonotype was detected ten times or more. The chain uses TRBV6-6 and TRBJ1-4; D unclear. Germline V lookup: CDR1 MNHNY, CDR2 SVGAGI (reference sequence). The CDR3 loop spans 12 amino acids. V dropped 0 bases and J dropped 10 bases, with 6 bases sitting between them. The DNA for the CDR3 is TGTGCCAGCAGTTACTCGGAGGGAAAACTGTTTTTT. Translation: CASSYSEGKLFF.

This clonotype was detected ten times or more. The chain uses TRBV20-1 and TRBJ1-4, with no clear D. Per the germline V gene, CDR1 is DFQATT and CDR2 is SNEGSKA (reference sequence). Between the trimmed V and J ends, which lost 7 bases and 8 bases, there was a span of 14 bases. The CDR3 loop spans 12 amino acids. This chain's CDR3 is CSVQGPSEKLFF. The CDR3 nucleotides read TGCAGTGTCCAAGGGCCCAGCGAAAAACTGTTTTTT.

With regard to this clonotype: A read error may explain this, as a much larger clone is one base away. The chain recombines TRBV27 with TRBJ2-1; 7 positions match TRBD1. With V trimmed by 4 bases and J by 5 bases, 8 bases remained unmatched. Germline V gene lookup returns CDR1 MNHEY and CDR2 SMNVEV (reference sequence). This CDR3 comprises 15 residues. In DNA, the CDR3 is TGTGCCAGCAGTTCAACCCGGGACAGTCACAATGAGCAGTTCTTC. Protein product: CASSSTRDSHNEQFF.

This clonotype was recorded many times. CDR3 coding DNA: TGCAGTGCTAAAAAGGGGACTAGCGGGAGGAGAGAGACCCAGTACTTC. Encoded protein: CSAKKGTSGRRETQYF. The chain combines TRBV20-1 with TRBJ2-5, with 15 positions matching TRBD2. Losses at the gene ends were 4 bases for V and 4 bases for J; bases not matched to a gene: 7. CDR1 and CDR2 from the germline V gene are DFQATT and SNEGSKA (reference sequence). The length of the CDR3 is 16 residues.